These 24 T cell receptor beta chains were all obtained from the same sample, sequenced in a study of cytomegalovirus exposure and HLA in healthy donors. Clones were read by immunoSEQ multiplex PCR, and TCRdb kept only the in-frame ones, dropping some. The table includes about 190,000 clones, 84% detected once. Sequencing was performed on PBMCs. The receptors were gathered from a young man in good health and CMV-seropositive.

The chain recombines TRBV9 with TRBJ2-5, with TRBD1 identical over 7 bases. The germline V gene encodes CDR1 SGDLS and CDR2 YYNGEE. The V segment lost 3 bases and the J segment 0 bases; nucleotides outside the gene matches: 2. The CDR3 spans 14 residues. DNA for the CDR3: TGTGCCAGCAGCGCACAGGGGTACCAAGAGACCCAGTACTTC. Amino acid sequence: CASSAQGYQETQYF.

This clone appeared once. The chain couples TRBV5-1 to TRBJ2-5; 7 bases align to TRBD1. The length of the CDR3 is 16 residues. Per the germline V gene, CDR1 is SGHRS and CDR2 is YFSETQ. The V and J ends lost 2 bases and 3 bases, in that order; junction bases with no gene match: 10. In DNA form, the CDR3 reads TGCGCCAGCAGCTTTATTGGGACCGACAGGGAAGAGACCCAGTACTTC. Protein: CASSFIGTDREETQYF. The full variable domain, rest sourced from reference TRBV5-1 and TRBJ2-5, is KAGVTQTPRYLIKTRGQQVTLSCSPISGHRSVSWYQQTPGQGLQFLFEYFSETQRNKGNFPGRFSGRQFSNSRSEMNVSTLELGDSALYLCASSFIGTDREETQYFGPGTRLLVL.

This chain uses TRBV5-1 with TRBJ2-1, with 7 bases identical to TRBD2. CDR3 size: 16 residues. Germline CDR1 SGHRS, CDR2 YFSETQ. J was trimmed by 3 bases and V by 1 base; bases with no gene match: 7. CDR3 region: CASSLYLGGSYNEQFF. The DNA of the CDR3 is TGCGCCAGCAGCTTGTATCTCGGCGGGAGCTACAATGAGCAGTTCTTC.

The chain has TRBV30 and TRBJ2-5; TRBD2 is a possible D gene (6 bases). V lost 3 bases, J lost 5 bases, and 22 bases lay in between. Germline V gene data show CDR1 as GTSNPN and CDR2 as SVGIG (reference sequence). There are 16 residues in the CDR3. The CDR3 is CAWRGGLRHGDETQYF. The CDR3 DNA sequence: TGTGCCTGGAGGGGAGGACTGAGGCATGGGGATGAGACCCAGTACTTC. The variable domain in full, with the rest retrieved from reference TRBV30 and TRBJ2-5, is SQTIHQWPATLVQPVGSPLSLECTVEGTSNPNLYWYRQAAGRGLQLLFYSVGIGQISSEVPQNLSASRPQDRQFILSSKKLLLSDSGFYLCAWRGGLRHGDETQYFGPGTRLLVL.

This clone was counted only a few times. The chain recombines TRBV9 with TRBJ1-2, with D maybe TRBD1 (5 bases). CDR3 length: 11 amino acids. Trimming pared 6 bases from V and 6 bases from J, leaving 9 bases between. Looked up from germline, CDR1 is SGDLS and CDR2 is YYNGEE. The CDR3 region has the DNA TGTGCCAGCACGAAAGGGGATGGCTACACCTTC. Its translation is CASTKGDGYTF.

The chain joins TRBV5-4 to TRBJ2-7; unclear D gene. V was trimmed by 5 bases and J by 6 bases, leaving 15 bases between them. Germline V gives CDR1 SGHNT, CDR2 YYREEE (reference sequence). The CDR3 sequence is 13 residues long. Here the CDR3 DNA reads TGTGCCAGCAGGTCGATGGGCGACGGCGAGCAGTACTTC. This gives the protein CASRSMGDGEQYF.

DNA for the CDR3: TGTGCCAGCAGCCAAGCGACTAGCGGGGCCAACACCGGGGAGCTGTTTTTT. This encodes CASSQATSGANTGELFF. This sequence joins TRBV4-2 and TRBJ2-2; the match to TRBD2 covers 11 bases. Germline V gives CDR1 LGHNA, CDR2 YNFKEQ. The CDR3 covers 17 residues. Trimming cost V 1 base and J 2 bases; bases outside gene matches: 3.

The V and J genes are TRBV21-1 and TRBJ1-1; TRBD1 reflects the table's D call only, with no check against the DNA. TRBV21-1 is a pseudogene segment. This CDR3 region has 13 residues. The DNA of the CDR3 is TGTGCCAGCAGCAAAACAGGGGGAGAGGAAGCTTTCTTT. Amino acids: CASSKTGGEEAFF.

The CDR3 coding sequence is TGTGCCAGCAGCGTAGTGTCAGGGGGCAATGAGCAGTTCTTC. Amino acid sequence: CASSVVSGGNEQFF. The chain employs TRBV9 and TRBJ2-1; 7 bases align to TRBD1. V dropped 0 bases and J dropped 6; count of bases not matched to a gene: 3. The CDR3 covers 14 residues. The germline V gene has CDR1 SGDLS and CDR2 YYNGEE.

The rearrangement uses TRBV15 and TRBJ2-2; no reliable D call. The CDR3 runs 14 residues. The germline V gene has CDR1 LNHNV and CDR2 YYDKDF (reference sequence). The V end lost 8 bases, the J end lost 3 bases, and 13 bases lay between the germline ends. The CDR3 DNA reads as TGTGCCACCGCGGCTGGGTGGGACACCGGGGAGCTGTTTTTT. Translated: CATAAGWDTGELFF.

A remark on this clone: Other DNA sequences from this sample encode an identical CDR3 as well. The J gene is TRBJ2-7, the V gene TRBV9, with D maybe TRBD2 (6 bases). The CDR3 runs to 14 residues. V lost 2 bases, J lost 3 bases, and 12 bases lay in between. From germline, CDR1 is SGDLS and CDR2 YYNGEE. Here the CDR3 DNA reads TGTGCCAGCAGCGTCGGGGGAAGCGGCTACGAGCAGTACTTC. It codes for CASSVGGSGYEQYF. The full variable domain, in which reference TRBV9 and TRBJ2-7 provide the parts outside the CDR3, is DSGVTQTPKHLITATGQRVTLRCSPRSGDLSVYWYQQSLDQGLQFLIQYYNGEERAKGNILERFSAQQFPDLHSELNLSSLELGDSALYFCASSVGGSGYEQYFGPGTRLTVT.

The J gene is TRBJ1-3, the V gene TRBV2; D call uncertain. The V end was cut by 5 bases, the J end by 1 base, with 9 bases between. The CDR3 is 14 amino acids. Germline-derived CDR1 and CDR2 are SNHLY and FYNNEI. The CDR3: CASSSGSSGNTIYF. The CDR3 nucleotides are TGTGCCAGCAGTTCGGGGTCTTCTGGAAACACCATATATTTT.

The chain has TRBV2 and TRBJ2-7; D is ambiguous. The CDR3 spans 14 residues. Germline loops: CDR1 SNHLY, CDR2 FYNNEI. V lost 2 bases to trimming and J lost 2 bases, with 10 bases between them. The CDR3 coding sequence is TGTGCCAGCAGTGAATCTAGGCTAGCCTACGAGCAGTACTTC. It is translated as CASSESRLAYEQYF.

This clone was seen just once. V gene TRBV6-6 combines with J gene TRBJ2-1; D is perhaps TRBD2 (6 bases). The length of the CDR3 is 15 residues. V was shortened by 6 bases and J by 0 bases, with 12 bases between the two germline ends. Germline V gives CDR1 MNHNY, CDR2 SVGAGI (reference sequence). CDR3 in DNA: TGTGCCAGCAGAGATAGCGGAAGCTCCTACAATGAGCAGTTCTTC. Translating gives CASRDSGSSYNEQFF.

The chain couples TRBV5-1 to TRBJ1-5; TRBD1 aligns across 7 bases. The CDR3 is 15 residues long. J lost 6 bases, V lost 0 bases, and 6 bases had no gene match. Per germline, CDR1 SGHRS and CDR2 YFSETQ. The CDR3 protein is CASSLETGVGQPQHF. The CDR3 nucleotides are TGCGCCAGCAGCTTGGAAACAGGGGTGGGTCAGCCCCAGCATTTT.

This clone occurred once. J is TRBJ1-3 and V is TRBV6-5; a possible D gene is TRBD1 (6 bases). This CDR3 is built from 14 residues. Trimming stripped 10 bases from V and 0 bases from J, with 13 bases between. Germline CDR1 and CDR2: MNHEY and SVGAGI. CDR3: CATLRGGSGNTIYF. The CDR3 DNA is TGTGCCACCCTAAGGGGGGGCTCTGGAAACACCATATATTTT.

The chain carries TRBV14 and TRBJ2-5; 7 bases are shared with TRBD1. This CDR3 has 17 residues. The germline V gene has CDR1 SGHDN and CDR2 FVKESK. J lost 4 bases, V lost 1 base, and 12 bases had no gene match. The CDR3 sequence: CASSQGQGPMRGETQYF. The DNA of the CDR3 is TGTGCCAGCAGCCAAGGACAGGGACCCATGAGGGGAGAGACCCAGTACTTC.

CDR3 DNA: TGTGCCAGCAGCTCCCCCGGACAGTCCGAGGGGGCCAACGTCCTGACTTTC. Amino acids: CASSSPGQSEGANVLTF. This chain joins TRBV11-2 and TRBJ2-6; tentatively, D is TRBD1 (6 bases). Germline V gene sequence: CDR1 SGHAT, CDR2 FQNNGV. V was clipped by 4 bases and J by 4 bases, with 17 bases between them. The CDR3 consists of 17 residues.

V is TRBV5-6 and J is TRBJ2-7, with 7 bases matching TRBD1. The junction had 7 bases not matched to a gene; V was cut back by 4 bases and J by 6 bases. Germline V lookup: CDR1 SGHDT, CDR2 YYEEEE. This CDR3 is built from 13 residues. The CDR3 DNA reads TGTGCCAGCAGCATCGGCGGACAGGCCGAGCAGTACTTC. This gives the protein CASSIGGQAEQYF.

The gene calls are TRBV7-8 and TRBJ2-3; D is perhaps TRBD1 (5 bases). The V end lost 7 bases, the J end lost 2 bases, and 10 bases lay between the germline ends. The CDR3 has 13 amino acids. In germline, CDR1 is SGHVS, CDR2 FQNEAQ. The chain's CDR3 is CASTQGTTDTQYF. In DNA form, the CDR3 reads TGTGCCAGCACCCAGGGTACCACAGATACGCAGTATTTT.

V is TRBV6-4 and J is TRBJ2-1; 7 bases map to TRBD2. The germline V gene encodes CDR1 MRHNA and CDR2 SNTAGT. V trimming: 6 bases; J trimming: 0 bases; junction bases outside the gene matches: 8. There are 16 residues in the CDR3. The CDR3 is CASRQLAMISYNEQFF. For the CDR3, the DNA is TGTGCCAGCAGGCAACTAGCGATGATCTCCTACAATGAGCAGTTCTTC.

V and J are TRBV7-9 and TRBJ2-7; possibly TRBD1 for D (5 bases). The V gene's germline CDR1 is SEHNR and CDR2 FQNEAQ (reference sequence). The CDR3 consists of 12 residues. Trimming pared 5 bases from V and 4 bases from J, leaving 9 bases between. This chain's CDR3 is CASSPTGYEQYF. The DNA of the CDR3 is TGTGCCAGCAGCCCAACAGGTTACGAGCAGTACTTC.

J is TRBJ2-6 and V is TRBV25-1; D perhaps matches TRBD1 (6 bases). Germline V lookup: CDR1 MGHDK, CDR2 SYGVNS. CDR3 length equals 18 residues. V was shortened by 4 bases and J by 5 bases, with 21 bases between the two germline ends. DNA of the CDR3: TGTGCCAGCAGTGTCCAGGGGCCGCCCTGGCTGAGGGCCAACGTCCTGACTTTC. It specifies CASSVQGPPWLRANVLTF.

The chain carries TRBV28 and TRBJ1-5; possible D gene TRBD1, 6 bases. There are 14 residues in the CDR3. Per the germline V gene, CDR1 is MDHEN and CDR2 is SYDVKM. V dropped 3 bases and J dropped 7 bases, with 13 bases sitting between them. This CDR3 reads CASSFGSGDQPQHF. CDR3 nucleotide sequence: TGTGCCAGCAGTTTCGGTTCAGGGGACCAGCCCCAGCATTTT. Full variable domain (remainder filled in from reference TRBV28 and TRBJ1-5): DVKVTQSSRYLVKRTGEKVFLECVQDMDHENMFWYRQDPGLGLRLIYFSYDVKMKEKGDIPEGYSVSREKKERFSLILESASTNQTSMYLCASSFGSGDQPQHFGDGTRLSIL.